This TCR beta chain derives from a study of blood T cell repertoires in COVID-19. The overall study: Sites in the United States, Italy and Spain provided acute and convalescent COVID-19 samples.

Method: immunoSEQ multiplex PCR; TCRdb's copy keeps in-frame clones and lacks some. Altogether a few hundred thousand clones are present, 75% to 90% being singletons, with the ten largest covering 2.4%. This clone came up a few times. Self-reported history from a screening survey and questionnaire set each donor's cohort. Recovered Cohort 3 donors showed two negative PCRs, clearance, or symptom resolution. V was shortened by 1 base and J by 5 bases, with 14 bases between the two germline ends. The CDR3 runs to 15 residues. Germline lookup yields CDR1 SEHNR and CDR2 FQNEAQ (reference sequence). The sample was PBMCs or T cells enriched from blood (not recorded which). The chain carries TRBV7-9 and TRBJ1-2; D ambiguous. The receptor was derived from a young woman who had recovered from COVID-19. DNA for the CDR3: TGTGCCAGCAGCTTAGTCTCGGGTCATAATTATGGCTACACCTTC. It codes for CASSLVSGHNYGYTF.